Each of the 29 T cell receptor beta chains below was sequenced from the same sample in a study of long-term antiretroviral therapy in people with HIV. An immunoSEQ assay, version v3.0, was performed at survey level. Generated by immunoSEQ multiplex PCR, the TCRdb table keeps only in-frame clones and is missing some. The profile shows under 50,000 clones, approximately 89% of them singletons. The sample was unsorted PBMCs, taken 0.1 years before starting antiretroviral therapy. These receptor sequences come from a woman aged 45-65 years with HIV.

In its sample, this clone was seen once. One end of the junction fails to match germline, which may point to a read error. V is TRBV6-6 and J is TRBJ2-7, with 7 bases aligning to TRBD2. The CDR3 spans 15 residues. Germline-derived CDR1 and CDR2 are MNHNY and SVGAGI (reference sequence). CDR3 protein: CASSYSGTTLGEQYF. CDR3 nucleotide sequence: TGTGCCAGCAGCTACTCCGGGACTACCTTGGGGGAGCAGTACTTC.

V gene TRBV7-9 combines with J gene TRBJ1-5, with a tentative D call TRBD1 (6 bases). CDR3 length: 15 residues. The germline V gene has CDR1 SEHNR and CDR2 FQNEAQ (reference sequence). Trimming took 5 bases from V and 5 from J, leaving 16 bases between them. CDR3 residues: CASSLGGSNDQPQHF. DNA for the CDR3: TGTGCCAGCAGCCTAGGGGGTTCGAATGATCAGCCCCAGCATTTT.

The CDR3 nucleotides are TGTGCCAGCAGTTACTCGGGACAGGGCGCCGAGACCCAGTACTTC. As protein: CASSYSGQGAETQYF. The gene calls are TRBV6-5 and TRBJ2-5, with 9 positions matching TRBD1. Germline V gene sequence: CDR1 MNHEY, CDR2 SVGAGI. V lost 0 bases to trimming and J lost 5 bases; unmatched junction nucleotides: 4. The CDR3 length is 15 residues.

The chain employs TRBV9 and TRBJ2-1; 9 nucleotides align to TRBD2. This CDR3 has 13 amino acids. J gave up 8 bases and V 5 bases, and 5 bases lay outside the gene matches. Germline loops: CDR1 SGDLS, CDR2 YYNGEE. The CDR3 reads CASRGSGGYEQFF. As DNA, the CDR3 is TGTGCCAGCAGAGGGAGCGGGGGGTATGAGCAGTTCTTC.

CDR3 in amino acids: CSVGTGGSYEQYF. Here the CDR3 DNA reads TGCAGCGTTGGGACAGGGGGCTCCTACGAGCAGTACTTC. The chain joins TRBV29-1 to TRBJ2-7, with TRBD1 matching 10 bases. The J segment lost 0 bases and the V segment lost 4 bases, leaving 0 bases of the junction unmatched. CDR3 length equals 13 residues. Germline values: CDR1 SQVTM, CDR2 ANQGSEA.

The chain is built from TRBV4-1 and TRBJ1-5; 9 bases are shared with TRBD1. Trimming cost V 0 bases and J 5 bases; bases outside gene matches: 5. Germline V lookup: CDR1 MGHRA, CDR2 YSYEKL. CDR3 size: 16 residues. CDR3 sequence (DNA): TGCGCCAGCAGCCAAGATTCGGGACAGGGCGATCAGCCCCAGCATTTT. It yields the protein CASSQDSGQGDQPQHF.

The V gene is TRBV6-5, the J gene TRBJ1-2, with 9 bases lining up with TRBD1. In germline, CDR1 is MNHEY, CDR2 SVGAGI. The CDR3 is made up of 14 amino acids. With 4 bases clipped from V and 4 bases from J, the junction kept 4 bases outside the gene matches. CDR3 DNA: TGTGCCAGCAGTTTCGGGACAGGGCGCTATGGCTACACCTTC. Translation: CASSFGTGRYGYTF.

V usage is TRBV7-9 and J usage is TRBJ1-3; 9 bases are shared with TRBD1. V lost 4 bases to trimming and J lost 2 bases; unmatched junction nucleotides: 6. The germline CDR1 and CDR2 sequences are SEHNR and FQNEAQ (reference sequence). This CDR3 has 16 residues. CDR3 residues: CASSSSGTGTGNTIYF. CDR3 DNA sequence: TGTGCCAGCAGCTCTTCCGGGACAGGGACTGGAAACACCATATATTTT.

The chain has TRBV7-8 and TRBJ1-3; D uncertain. V lost 0 bases to trimming and J lost 4 bases, with 4 bases between them. The CDR3 is 13 residues long. Germline assignment: CDR1 SGHVS and CDR2 FQNEAQ. The CDR3 loop is CASSLAYGNTIYF. The CDR3 DNA follows: TGTGCCAGCAGCTTAGCGTACGGAAACACCATATATTTT.

This chain uses TRBV7-3 with TRBJ2-7, with 8 bases that match TRBD1. Germline assignment: CDR1 SGHTA and CDR2 FQGTGA. The CDR3 consists of 16 residues. V was clipped by 2 bases and J by 3 bases; unmatched bases: 9. CDR3 sequence (DNA): TGTGCCAGCAGCTTAGCCAGGACAGGGCGCCTCTACGAGCAGTACTTC. Translation: CASSLARTGRLYEQYF.

This chain links TRBV7-9 with TRBJ2-7; tentative D call: TRBD2 (6 bases). V lost 4 bases, J lost 1 base, and 8 bases lay in between. The CDR3 sequence is 13 residues long. The germline V gene has CDR1 SEHNR and CDR2 FQNEAQ (reference sequence). The CDR3 DNA reads TGTGCCAGCAGCTCGGGGACTTCCTACGAGCAGTACTTC. This gives the protein CASSSGTSYEQYF.

The chain is built from TRBV19 and TRBJ2-2, with 8 bases lining up with TRBD2. CDR1 and CDR2 from the germline V gene are LNHDA and SQIVND (reference sequence). The trim removed 7 bases at V and 2 bases at J, leaving 6 bases unmatched. The CDR3 loop spans 15 amino acids. The CDR3, as DNA: TGTGCCAGTAACCCAGCGGGGGTCAACACCGGGGAGCTGTTTTTT. Residues: CASNPAGVNTGELFF.

This chain uses TRBV21-1 with TRBJ1-1; whether TRBD1, the table's D call, matches the DNA was not checked. TRBV21-1 is described as a pseudogene. The CDR3 is made up of 22 amino acids. Here the CDR3 reads CASSKEVFGNPTGLRVNTEAFF. The CDR3 DNA reads as TGTGCCAGCAGCAAAGAGGTCTTCGGGAACCCCACAGGGTTGCGTGTGAACACTGAAGCTTTCTTT.

The chain joins TRBV7-9 to TRBJ2-3; 9 bases are a match to TRBD2. The CDR3 has 13 residues. CDR1 SEHNR and CDR2 FQNEAQ come from the germline V gene (reference sequence). This CDR3 is CATPGLASDTQYF. The CDR3 DNA is TGTGCAACCCCGGGACTAGCCTCAGATACGCAGTATTTT.

The chain recombines TRBV10-3 with TRBJ2-1, with 10 bases lining up with TRBD1. V gave up 0 bases and J gave up 1 base; unmatched junction bases: 3. This CDR3 region has 17 residues. The V gene's germline CDR1 is ENHRY and CDR2 SYGVKD. The CDR3: CAISESKDRGSYNEQFF. In DNA form, the CDR3 reads TGTGCCATCAGTGAGTCGAAGGACAGGGGGTCCTACAATGAGCAGTTCTTC.

The CDR3 is CASSLSGGAPDTQYF. CDR3 coding DNA: TGTGCCAGCAGCTTAAGTGGGGGGGCCCCAGATACGCAGTATTTT. The V gene is TRBV7-3, the J gene TRBJ2-3, with D possibly TRBD2 on 7 matching bases. V lost 1 base and J 4 bases, leaving 12 bases between the germline ends. This CDR3 region has 15 residues. Germline V gene data show CDR1 as SGHTA and CDR2 as FQGTGA.

This clone was seen only once. This chain uses TRBV5-6 with TRBJ2-7, with D perhaps matching TRBD1 (5 bases). The CDR3 runs to 13 residues. Germline assignment: CDR1 SGHDT and CDR2 YYEEEE. The ends were cut back, 0 bases at V and 5 bases at J, with 9 bases in the middle. The CDR3 sequence is CASSLGGRDEQYF. Written as DNA, the CDR3 is TGTGCCAGCAGCTTGGGGGGCCGGGACGAGCAGTACTTC.

This sequence joins TRBV30 and TRBJ1-2, with 11 bases that match TRBD1. Germline V CDR1 and CDR2: GTSNPN, SVGIG (reference sequence). The junction had 15 bases not matched to a gene; V was cut back by 3 bases and J by 3 bases. The CDR3 is 18 amino acids. The CDR3 here is CAWRGNAGQGDKDYGYTF. CDR3 sequence (DNA): TGTGCCTGGAGAGGAAATGCGGGACAGGGGGACAAGGACTATGGCTACACCTTC.

The rearrangement uses TRBV9 and TRBJ2-3, with 8 bases matching TRBD2. CDR3 length: 15 amino acids. CDR1 SGDLS and CDR2 YYNGEE come from the germline V gene. The V gene end was trimmed by 0 bases and the J gene end by 7 bases; junction bases not matched to a gene: 7. Here the CDR3 reads CASSVASGLRNTQYF. The CDR3 region has the DNA TGTGCCAGCAGCGTAGCTAGCGGGCTCCGGAATACGCAGTATTTT.

The chain recombines TRBV5-1 with TRBJ1-6, with D hard to call. CDR1 and CDR2 (germline): SGHRS, YFSETQ. This CDR3 region has 16 residues. With 0 bases removed from V and 3 bases from J, the gap between germline ends came to 10 bases. The CDR3 is CASSLEGVSYNSPLHF. DNA of the CDR3: TGCGCCAGCAGCTTGGAGGGAGTTAGCTATAATTCACCCCTCCACTTT.

CDR3 nucleotides: TGTGCCAGCAGTGAAGTGGGGACAGCTTCCCTCGGGAATTCACCCCTCCACTTT. Its protein product is CASSEVGTASLGNSPLHF. V gene TRBV2 combines with J gene TRBJ1-6, with TRBD1 matching over 7 bases. Trimming at V came to 1 base and at J to 7 bases, leaving 13 bases not matched to a gene. This CDR3 region has 18 residues. CDR1 is SNHLY, CDR2 FYNNEI, per germline.

The V gene is TRBV18, the J gene TRBJ2-7; 7 bases map to TRBD1. Germline assignment: CDR1 KGHSH and CDR2 LQKENI. The ends lost 3 bases at V and 1 base at J; junction bases unmatched: 0. CDR3 length equals 13 residues. The CDR3 sequence: CASSPGQSYEQYF. The CDR3 DNA reads as TGTGCCAGCTCACCGGGACAGTCCTACGAGCAGTACTTC.

In its sample, this clone was seen once. This sequence joins TRBV9 and TRBJ2-5; TRBD2 agrees at 15 bases. The germline gives CDR1 SGDLS, CDR2 YYNGEE. The V segment lost 3 bases and the J segment 0 bases; nucleotides outside the gene matches: 3. The CDR3 totals 17 residues. The CDR3 sequence: CASSGGTSGGYQETQYF. CDR3 bases: TGTGCCAGCAGCGGGGGGACTAGCGGGGGGTACCAAGAGACCCAGTACTTC.

The chain combines TRBV7-3 with TRBJ2-5; possible D gene TRBD2, 5 bases. The V gene's germline CDR1 is SGHTA and CDR2 FQGTGA. CDR3 length: 14 residues. The V and J ends lost 5 bases and 5 bases respectively, with 15 bases between them. The CDR3 protein is CASSTSGERETQYF. CDR3 nucleotides: TGTGCCAGCAGCACCTCCGGGGAACGGGAGACCCAGTACTTC.

The chain joins TRBV19 to TRBJ1-1; maybe TRBD1 (5 bases). CDR1 LNHDA and CDR2 SQIVND come from the germline V gene (reference sequence). This CDR3 comprises 13 residues. V shed 8 bases and J shed 3 bases, with 13 bases lying between them. For the CDR3, the DNA is TGTGCCAGTCTCCCAGGGTTTCACACTGAAGCTTTCTTT. Protein sequence: CASLPGFHTEAFF. The complete variable domain, with remaining parts taken from reference TRBV19 and TRBJ1-1, reads DGGITQSPKYLFRKEGQNVTLSCEQNLNHDAMYWYRQDPGQGLRLIYYSQIVNDFQKGDIAEGYSVSREKKESFPLTVTSAQKNPTAFYLCASLPGFHTEAFFGQGTRLTVV.

The chain carries TRBV30 and TRBJ1-5; 8 bases map to TRBD1. Germline V gives CDR1 GTSNPN, CDR2 SVGIG (reference sequence). Unmatched junction bases numbered 9, after V lost 2 bases and J lost 6 bases. CDR3 size: 15 residues. CDR3 loop: CAWSPGTGFGQPQHF. Written as DNA, the CDR3 is TGTGCCTGGAGTCCCGGGACAGGATTCGGTCAGCCCCAGCATTTT.

The chain has TRBV7-2 and TRBJ1-2; D might be TRBD1 (5 bases). The V gene's germline CDR1 is SGHTA and CDR2 FQGNSA. This CDR3 spans 12 amino acids. V lost 3 bases and J 6 bases, leaving 8 bases between the germline ends. This CDR3 reads CASSLARDGYTF. The DNA of the CDR3 is TGTGCCAGCAGCTTGGCCAGGGATGGCTACACCTTC.

The chain recombines TRBV14 with TRBJ1-1, with 8 bases identical to TRBD1. This CDR3 comprises 14 residues. Trimming removed 1 base from V and 4 bases from J; junction bases left unmatched: 2. Germline assignment: CDR1 SGHDN and CDR2 FVKESK. The CDR3 sequence: CASSQVDRATEAFF. DNA for the CDR3: TGTGCCAGCAGCCAAGTGGACAGGGCCACTGAAGCTTTCTTT.

The V gene is TRBV12-5, the J gene TRBJ2-1; the D is unclear. The germline V gene has CDR1 LGHNT and CDR2 FRNRAP. The germline V and J ends were trimmed by 4 bases and 8 bases, with 6 bases remaining between them. There are 11 residues in the CDR3. CDR3 loop: CASGSGDEQFF. The CDR3 DNA follows: TGTGCTAGTGGTTCCGGTGATGAGCAGTTCTTC.